The present T cell receptor (beta chain) was sequenced within a study of graft-versus-host responses after intestinal transplantation (dated by TCRdb to the early 2020s). General notes on the study: The transplants that recipients received were multivisceral, liver-intestinal, or isolated intestinal. All recipients received anti-thymocyte globulin induction followed by maintenance tacrolimus and steroids for approximately 3 years. After intestinal transplantation, graft-versus-host and host-versus-graft alloreactive T cell clones were followed in the graft, circulation and bone marrow using bulk TCR-beta CDR3 sequencing. To identify alloreactive clones, pre-transplant mixed lymphocyte reaction products were sequenced and then compared with unstimulated pre-transplant donor and recipient T cells. The cohort enrolled around 25 intestinal transplant recipients including one retransplant, and 3 patients lacking pretransplant specimens were excluded. Donor T cell macrochimerism was defined as a peak of at least 4% donor T cells among recipient peripheral blood mononuclear cells. Samples from a few later patients were sequenced in-house on an Illumina MiSeq with MiXCR processing rather than by the commercial service. Points the paper makes about the study in general: Peak levels of circulating GvH clones were associated with declines in HvG clones early after transplant. The conclusions were limited by the relatively low number and heterogeneity of the intestinal transplant patients. In patients with donor T cell macrochimerism, the allografts had high GvH to HvG T cell clonal ratios. GvH clones turned up in recipient bone marrow, with some appearing earlier in ileal mucosa or blood, a pattern consistent with an intestinal mucosal origin.

The intended sense of this specimen's time point label: cells obtained before transplantation from donor or recipient. In the mixed lymphocyte reactions, roughly 200,000 CFSE-labeled pre-transplant responders were plated with roughly 200,000 irradiated violet-dye-labeled stimulators and cultured for 6 days. After the mixed lymphocyte reaction, proliferating CD3+CD4+CFSE-low and CD3+CD8+CFSE-low responder cells were FACS-sorted on a BD Influx sorter. Library construction relied on the immunoSEQ multiplex PCR assay. For most patients, genomic DNA was isolated using the Qiagen DNeasy Blood and Tissue Kit and was shipped frozen to Adaptive Biotechnologies for TCR sequencing. For most patients, high-throughput TCR-beta CDR3 sequencing of genomic DNA was performed by Adaptive Biotechnologies. The original methods were these. TCR sequencing data were retrieved from Adaptive's ImmunoSEQ software for about 17 patients, whereas a few other patients were processed with MiXCR and VDJtools. CD4 versus CD8 sorting errors were corrected by removing sequences found in both subsets at a frequency ratio below 5:1. CDR3 nucleotide sequences shared by donor and recipient were removed because the origin of these sequences could not be assigned. At least 2-fold expansion over unstimulated cells and a minimum CFSE-low frequency of 0.002% (template counts) or 0.001% (read counts) were required for clones to be classified as alloreactive. Mappable clones were those detected in sequenced pre-transplant spleen, lymph node, or MLR CFSE-low populations of the donor or recipient. Cumulative frequency of alloreactive clones was calculated as a percentage of all sequences weighted by copy number. Sourced from immuneACCESS, this table was stored by TCRdb with only in-frame sequences that have V and J called. A share of the clones is absent; for the studies checked, an unresolved V gene accounts for under half, and the remainder has no known explanation. That table gives V, J and clone size, and the DNA gave D and trimming. The sample table holds about 12,000 clones, of which around 30% were seen once. The ten largest make up around 3% of the sample.

There are 14 amino acids in the CDR3, from cysteine to phenylalanine inclusive. The DNA shown is the 42-base CDR3, in frame from base 1. V and J are truncated by 3 bases and 2 bases respectively, leaving an intervening sequence of 9 bases. Based on the germline V gene, the CDR1 and CDR2 sequences are SGDLS and YYNGEE. This clone occurred a few times. No quality values exist for individual bases; no much larger clone is one base distant. Here the sequenced sample was alloreactive CD8+ T cells from a mixed lymphocyte reaction culture, taken before intestinal transplant. This specimen's cell subset or site label, interpreted: CFSE-low proliferating T cells sorted from roughly 6-day pre-transplant mixed lymphocyte reaction (GvH or HvG direction). This TCR was recovered from a human patient who received an intestinal transplant. The chain couples TRBV9 to TRBJ1-3; perhaps TRBD1 is the D gene, with 5 bases matching. In nucleotide form, the sequence is TGTGCCAGCAGCGGCGGGACCCCTGGAAACACCATATATTTT. Protein translation: CASSGGTPGNTIYF.